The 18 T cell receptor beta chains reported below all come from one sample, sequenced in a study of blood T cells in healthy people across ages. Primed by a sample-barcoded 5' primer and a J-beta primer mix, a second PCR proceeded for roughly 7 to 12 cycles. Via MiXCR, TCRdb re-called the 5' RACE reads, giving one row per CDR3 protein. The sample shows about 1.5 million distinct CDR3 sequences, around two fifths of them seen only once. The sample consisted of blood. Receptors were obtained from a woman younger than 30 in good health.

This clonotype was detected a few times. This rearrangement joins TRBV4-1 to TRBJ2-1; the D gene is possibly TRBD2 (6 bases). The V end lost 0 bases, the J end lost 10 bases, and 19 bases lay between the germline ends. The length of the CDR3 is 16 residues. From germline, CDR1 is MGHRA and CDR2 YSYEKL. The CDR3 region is CASSQDLEAGREEQFF. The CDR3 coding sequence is TGCGCCAGCAGCCAAGATTTGGAAGCCGGACGGGAGGAGCAGTTCTTC.

The CDR3 nucleotides read TGCAGCTATGTCGGGCAGGGCGGTTCACCCCTCCACTTT. Translation gives CSYVGQGGSPLHF. V gene TRBV29-1 combines with J gene TRBJ1-6; D may be TRBD1 (5 bases). Deletions cut 8 bases from V and 9 bases from J, with 17 bases between. Germline CDR1 SQVTM, CDR2 ANQGSEA. The CDR3 runs to 13 residues.

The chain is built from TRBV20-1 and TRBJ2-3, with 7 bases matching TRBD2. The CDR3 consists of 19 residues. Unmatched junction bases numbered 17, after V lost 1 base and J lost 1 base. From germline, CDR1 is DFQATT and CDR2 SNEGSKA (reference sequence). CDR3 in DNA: TGCAGTGCTAGAGGGGGCCATCGCTTAGGGGCGGGGGGCACAGATACGCAGTATTTT. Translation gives CSARGGHRLGAGGTDTQYF.

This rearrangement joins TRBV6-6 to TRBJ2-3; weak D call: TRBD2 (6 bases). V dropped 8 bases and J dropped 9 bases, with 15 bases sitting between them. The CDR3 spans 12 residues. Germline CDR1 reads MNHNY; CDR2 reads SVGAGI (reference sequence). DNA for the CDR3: TGTGCCAGCTCCCACCAGGAGGGAACGCAGTATTTT. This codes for CASSHQEGTQYF.

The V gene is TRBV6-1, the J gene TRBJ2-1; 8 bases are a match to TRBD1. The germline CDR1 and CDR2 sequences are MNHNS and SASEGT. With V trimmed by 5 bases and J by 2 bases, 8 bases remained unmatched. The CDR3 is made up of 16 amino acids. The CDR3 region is CASSKTGTGPYNEQFF. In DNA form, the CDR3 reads TGTGCCAGCAGTAAAACCGGGACAGGTCCCTACAATGAGCAGTTCTTC.

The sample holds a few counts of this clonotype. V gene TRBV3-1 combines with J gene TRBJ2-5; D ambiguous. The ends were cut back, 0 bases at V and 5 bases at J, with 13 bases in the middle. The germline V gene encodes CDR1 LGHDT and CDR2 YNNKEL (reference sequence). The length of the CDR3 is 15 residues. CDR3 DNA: TGTGCCAGCAGCCAAGAGAGGTCGGTCGGGGAGACCCAGTACTTC. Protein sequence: CASSQERSVGETQYF.

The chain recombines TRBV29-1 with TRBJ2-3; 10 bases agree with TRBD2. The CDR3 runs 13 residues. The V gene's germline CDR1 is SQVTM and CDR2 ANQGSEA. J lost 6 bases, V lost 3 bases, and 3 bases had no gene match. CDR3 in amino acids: CSVDSGGRDTQYF. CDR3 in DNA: TGCAGCGTTGATAGCGGGGGGCGCGATACGCAGTATTTT.

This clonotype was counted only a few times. The CDR3 reads CASSPAPGTGVSQETQYF. The CDR3 DNA sequence: TGTGCCAGCAGCCCAGCCCCCGGGACAGGGGTTAGTCAAGAGACCCAGTACTTC. This rearrangement joins TRBV3-1 to TRBJ2-5; 10 bases match TRBD1. J gave up 2 bases and V 4 bases, and 13 bases lay outside the gene matches. CDR3 length equals 18 residues. Germline V gene sequence: CDR1 LGHDT, CDR2 YNNKEL (reference sequence).

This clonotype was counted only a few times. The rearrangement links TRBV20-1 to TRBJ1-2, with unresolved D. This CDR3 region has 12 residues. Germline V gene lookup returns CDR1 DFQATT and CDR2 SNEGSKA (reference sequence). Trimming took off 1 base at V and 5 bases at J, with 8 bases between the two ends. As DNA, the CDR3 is TGCAGTGCTAGAGGGGAAGGTTATGGCTACACCTTC. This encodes CSARGEGYGYTF.

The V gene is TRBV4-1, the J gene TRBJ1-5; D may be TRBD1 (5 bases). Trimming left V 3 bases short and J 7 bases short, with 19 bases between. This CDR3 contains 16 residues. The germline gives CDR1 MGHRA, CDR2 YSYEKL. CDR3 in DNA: TGCGCCAGCAGCCATCGGGACGAAGGAGGGCTGCAGCCCCAGCATTTT. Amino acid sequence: CASSHRDEGGLQPQHF.

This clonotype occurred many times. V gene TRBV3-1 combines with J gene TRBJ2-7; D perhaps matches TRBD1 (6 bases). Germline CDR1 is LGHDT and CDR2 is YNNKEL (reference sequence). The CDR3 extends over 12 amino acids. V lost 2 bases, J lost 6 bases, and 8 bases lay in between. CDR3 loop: CASSQQGGEQYF. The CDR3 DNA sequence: TGTGCCAGCAGCCAACAAGGGGGCGAGCAGTACTTC.

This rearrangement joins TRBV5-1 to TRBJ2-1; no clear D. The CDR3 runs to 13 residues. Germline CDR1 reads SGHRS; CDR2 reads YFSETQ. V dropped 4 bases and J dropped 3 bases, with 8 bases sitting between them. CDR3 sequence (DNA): TGCGCCAGCAGCCTGTGGGACTACAATGAGCAGTTCTTC. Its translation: CASSLWDYNEQFF.

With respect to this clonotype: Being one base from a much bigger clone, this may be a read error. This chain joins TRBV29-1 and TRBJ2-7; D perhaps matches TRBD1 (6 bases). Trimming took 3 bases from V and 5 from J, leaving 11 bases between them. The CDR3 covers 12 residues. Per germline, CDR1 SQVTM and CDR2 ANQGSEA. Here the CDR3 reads CSVEEAGDEQYF. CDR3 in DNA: TGCAGCGTTGAGGAAGCAGGGGACGAGCAGTACTTC.

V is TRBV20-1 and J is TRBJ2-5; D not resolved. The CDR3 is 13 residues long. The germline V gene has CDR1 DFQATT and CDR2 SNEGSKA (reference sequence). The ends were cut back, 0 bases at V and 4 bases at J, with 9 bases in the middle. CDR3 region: CSARDVSRETQYF. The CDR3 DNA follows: TGCAGTGCTAGAGATGTTAGTCGAGAGACCCAGTACTTC.

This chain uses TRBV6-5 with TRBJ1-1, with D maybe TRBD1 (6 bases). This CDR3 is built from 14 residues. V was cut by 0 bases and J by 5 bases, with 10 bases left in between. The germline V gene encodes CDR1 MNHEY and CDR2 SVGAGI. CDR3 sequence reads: CASSYSTQGTEAFF. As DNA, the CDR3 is TGTGCCAGCAGTTACTCGACACAGGGTACTGAAGCTTTCTTT.

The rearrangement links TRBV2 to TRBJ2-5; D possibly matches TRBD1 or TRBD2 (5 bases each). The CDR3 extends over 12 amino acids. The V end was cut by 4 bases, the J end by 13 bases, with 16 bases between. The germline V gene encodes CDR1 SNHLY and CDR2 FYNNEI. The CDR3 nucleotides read TGTGCCAGCAGTGGGGGACGGGAAGGAGGGTACTTC. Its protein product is CASSGGREGGYF.

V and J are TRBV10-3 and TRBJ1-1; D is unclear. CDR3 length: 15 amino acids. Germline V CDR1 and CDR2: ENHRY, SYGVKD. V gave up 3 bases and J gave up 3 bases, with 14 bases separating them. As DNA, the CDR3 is TGTGCCATCAGTGACATGTTCAATAGGGACACTGAAGCTTTCTTT. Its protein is CAISDMFNRDTEAFF.

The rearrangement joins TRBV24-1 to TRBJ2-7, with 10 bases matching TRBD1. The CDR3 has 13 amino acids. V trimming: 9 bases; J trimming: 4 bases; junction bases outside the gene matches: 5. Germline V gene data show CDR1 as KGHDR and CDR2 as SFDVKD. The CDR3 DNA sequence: TGTGCCACCCCGGGACAGGGGAATTACGAGCAGTACTTC. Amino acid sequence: CATPGQGNYEQYF.